This T cell receptor (beta chain) was sequenced during a study of shared clonotypes between healthy human individuals. A single count supports this clone. V shed 7 bases and J 1 base; nucleotides not matched to a gene: 20. Germline values: CDR1 SGHTA, CDR2 FQGNSA. The CDR3 runs to 19 residues. The assay was immunoSEQ multiplex PCR, and TCRdb's table has in-frame clones only and misses some. The profile shows 2 million to 2.5 million clones, roughly 94% of them singletons. Sequenced input: naive CD4+ T cells sorted from blood. The subset here: CD45RA+ positively selected. This TCR derives from a man aged 18 to 30 in good health. The rearrangement links TRBV7-2 to TRBJ2-5; TRBD1 matches at 8 bases. The CDR3, as DNA: TGTGCCAGCATCAAGAGGGGGGTCGCAGGGGGCATCCTCCAAGAGACCCAGTACTTC. Amino acid sequence: CASIKRGVAGGILQETQYF. Drawing the rest from reference TRBV7-2 and TRBJ2-5, the complete variable domain is GAGVSQSPSNKVTEKGKDVELRCDPISGHTALYWYRQSLGQGLEFLIYFQGNSAPDKSGLPSDRFSAERTGGSVSTLTIQRTQQEDSAVYLCASIKRGVAGGILQETQYFGPGTRLLVL.